A selection of T cell receptor beta chains follows, all from one sample in a study of T cell repertoires in cytomegalovirus infection. Each CDR3 protein is one row after TCRdb ran MiXCR on the reads. Among about a million distinct CDR3 sequences listed, roughly a third were seen once. The antigens these receptors bind are not known. The sequencing used cultured CD8+ T cells from PBMCs, collected from culture after CMV antigen stimulation. These receptors all come from a human donor in good health (CMV status not recorded). Some clones in this sample may be carry-over from other donors' samples. Both conserved end residues are part of each CDR3. D genes are given only for firm matches. The size entry is marked missing in some rows and otherwise reads once, few, many or a size class.

v_call: TRBV7-9
d_call: NA
j_call: TRBJ1-1
clone_size: NA
cdr3_nt: TGTGCCAGCAGCTGGGAGCAGGGAGCGAACACTGAAGCTTTCTTT
cdr3_aa: CASSWEQGANTEAFF

v_call: TRBV7-9
d_call: TRBD2
j_call: TRBJ2-2
clone_size: NA
cdr3_nt: TGTGCCAGCAGCTTAGCCCGGACTAGCGGGGGCCGCACCGGGGAGCTGTTTTTT
cdr3_aa: CASSLARTSGGRTGELFF

v_call: TRBV6-1
d_call: NA
j_call: TRBJ1-5
clone_size: few
cdr3_nt: TGTGCCAGCAGTCCAGTGAGGGATTTTCACAATCAGCCCCAGCATTTT
cdr3_aa: CASSPVRDFHNQPQHF

v_call: TRBV11-3
d_call: TRBD1
j_call: TRBJ1-1
clone_size: few
cdr3_nt: TGTGCCAGCGCGGACAGGCTGAACACTGAAGCTTTCTTT
cdr3_aa: CASADRLNTEAFF

v_call: TRBV7-2
d_call: NA
j_call: TRBJ2-1
clone_size: few
cdr3_nt: TGTGCCAGCAGCTCCGGGGTTGTGGTGTACAATGAGCAGTTCTTC
cdr3_aa: CASSSGVVVYNEQFF

v_call: TRBV12-3/TRBV12-4
d_call: NA
j_call: TRBJ2-5
clone_size: many
cdr3_nt: TGTGCCAGCAGTCCCTGGGACCAGGCCGTTGGAGAGACCCAGTACTTC
cdr3_aa: CASSPWDQAVGETQYF

v_call: TRBV7-7
d_call: NA
j_call: TRBJ2-5
clone_size: few
cdr3_nt: TGTGCTAGCACCTCGGGGGCCCGACAAGAGACCCAGTACTTC
cdr3_aa: CASTSGARQETQYF

v_call: TRBV6-2/TRBV6-3
d_call: TRBD2
j_call: TRBJ2-7
clone_size: few
cdr3_nt: TGTGCCAGCAGTTCTGGCGGGGGGATCTACGAGCAGTACTTC
cdr3_aa: CASSSGGGIYEQYF

v_call: TRBV7-3
d_call: NA
j_call: TRBJ2-1
clone_size: few
cdr3_nt: TGTGCCAGCAGCCCTTACAGCTCGGAAGGACACAATGAGCAGTTCTTC
cdr3_aa: CASSPYSSEGHNEQFF

v_call: TRBV12-3/TRBV12-4
d_call: NA
j_call: TRBJ1-2
clone_size: NA
cdr3_nt: TGTGCCAGCAGACCAGGGGAGGGTGGCTACACCTTC
cdr3_aa: CASRPGEGGYTF

v_call: TRBV4-1
d_call: NA
j_call: TRBJ1-2
clone_size: NA
cdr3_nt: TGCGCCAGCAGCCGGCCCCTCCTGATTAACTATGGCTACACCTTC
cdr3_aa: CASSRPLLINYGYTF

v_call: TRBV4-1
d_call: TRBD1
j_call: TRBJ1-2
clone_size: NA
cdr3_nt: TGCGCCAGCAGCCAAGGGACTCCGGGACAGGGGAGCTATGGCTACACCTTC
cdr3_aa: CASSQGTPGQGSYGYTF

v_call: TRBV7-2
d_call: TRBD1
j_call: TRBJ1-6
clone_size: few
cdr3_nt: TGTGCCAGCAGCCCTTTTGGGGACAGGGGTTCTTTGGCACCCCTCCACTTT
cdr3_aa: CASSPFGDRGSLAPLHF

v_call: TRBV3-1
d_call: NA
j_call: TRBJ1-1
clone_size: NA
cdr3_nt: TGTGTCAGCAGCCAAGATCTTTATGGCACTGAAGCTTTCTTT
cdr3_aa: CVSSQDLYGTEAFF

v_call: TRBV6-2/TRBV6-3
d_call: NA
j_call: TRBJ2-1
clone_size: NA
cdr3_nt: TGTGCCAGCAGTTGGGCTGAACCCTCCTACAATGAGCAGTTCTTC
cdr3_aa: CASSWAEPSYNEQFF

v_call: TRBV2
d_call: TRBD2
j_call: TRBJ2-1
clone_size: NA
cdr3_nt: TGTGCCAGCAGTAATATACGCGGGGGGGCTTTGAATGAGCAGTTCTTC
cdr3_aa: CASSNIRGGALNEQFF

v_call: TRBV19
d_call: TRBD1
j_call: TRBJ1-1
clone_size: few
cdr3_nt: TGTGCCAGTAGTCTGACAGGGGACCCGAATACTGAAGCTTTCTTT
cdr3_aa: CASSLTGDPNTEAFF

v_call: TRBV6-8
d_call: TRBD1
j_call: TRBJ1-2
clone_size: NA
cdr3_nt: TGTGCCAGCAGTTACTCGCCCGGACAGGGAAGTATGAATGGCTACACCTTC
cdr3_aa: CASSYSPGQGSMNGYTF

v_call: TRBV5-4
d_call: NA
j_call: TRBJ1-1
clone_size: once
cdr3_nt: TGTGCCAGCAGCCCCCCCTCGAGGACTGAAGCTTTCTTT
cdr3_aa: CASSPPSRTEAFF

v_call: TRBV25-1
d_call: NA
j_call: TRBJ2-7
clone_size: NA
cdr3_nt: TGTGCCAGCAGTGAATACCTCGAACTGTCCGAGCAGTACTTC
cdr3_aa: CASSEYLELSEQYF

v_call: TRBV6-2/TRBV6-3
d_call: NA
j_call: TRBJ2-1
clone_size: NA
cdr3_nt: TGTGCCAGCACGAGAGAACCGACTACGTATTCCTACAATGAGCAGTTCTTC
cdr3_aa: CASTREPTTYSYNEQFF

v_call: TRBV25-1
d_call: TRBD2
j_call: TRBJ2-3
clone_size: few
cdr3_nt: TGTGCCAGCAGTGAAACAGCGGGGGGCACCACAGATACGCAGTATTTT
cdr3_aa: CASSETAGGTTDTQYF

v_call: TRBV2
d_call: TRBD1
j_call: TRBJ2-1
clone_size: NA
cdr3_nt: TGTGCCAGCAGGCAGGGACAGTCCTACAATGAGCAGTTCTTC
cdr3_aa: CASRQGQSYNEQFF

v_call: TRBV19
d_call: NA
j_call: TRBJ2-3
clone_size: NA
cdr3_nt: TGTGCCAGTAGGGGGGAATTTAGGCAGCCCCAGTATTTT
cdr3_aa: CASRGEFRQPQYF

v_call: TRBV7-8
d_call: NA
j_call: TRBJ1-5
clone_size: few
cdr3_nt: TGTGCCAGCAGCTTAGAATCGATCCAGCCCCAGCATTTT
cdr3_aa: CASSLESIQPQHF

v_call: TRBV7-9
d_call: NA
j_call: TRBJ2-3
clone_size: few
cdr3_nt: TGTGCCAGCAGCCCGGAGGGTCTCACAGATACGCAGTATTTT
cdr3_aa: CASSPEGLTDTQYF

v_call: TRBV7-6
d_call: TRBD1
j_call: TRBJ1-1
clone_size: NA
cdr3_nt: TGTGCCAGCAGCTTAGCAGGACAGGGCACTGAAGCTTTCTTT
cdr3_aa: CASSLAGQGTEAFF

v_call: TRBV24-1
d_call: NA
j_call: TRBJ1-1
clone_size: few
cdr3_nt: TGTGCCACCAGTGATTCACGGGTGAACACTGAAGCTTTCTTT
cdr3_aa: CATSDSRVNTEAFF